One sample yielded the 14 T cell receptor beta chains listed below, sequenced in a study of T cell changes during pregnancy in multiple sclerosis. Method: immunoSEQ multiplex PCR; TCRdb's copy keeps in-frame clones and lacks some. The sample consists of roughly 64,000 clones, 80% to 95% of them appearing once. The sample in question was peripheral blood, obtained in the second trimester of pregnancy. These receptors were obtained from a female donor with multiple sclerosis, enrolled in a pregnancy study.

The rearrangement joins TRBV4-2 to TRBJ1-5; D is unclear. CDR1 LGHNA and CDR2 YNFKEQ come from the germline V gene. Trimming took off 0 bases at V and 4 bases at J, with 10 bases between the two ends. The CDR3 spans 15 residues. The CDR3 nucleotides read TGTGCCAGCAGCCAAGATATGCAGACAAATCAGCCCCAGCATTTT. It codes for CASSQDMQTNQPQHF.

The chain uses TRBV12-5 and TRBJ2-3; unclear D gene. The CDR3 sequence is 15 residues long. Germline CDR1 reads LGHNT; CDR2 reads FRNRAP. V was pared by 0 bases and J by 4 bases, with 11 bases between. The CDR3: CASGLVEVVADTQYF. CDR3 DNA: TGTGCTAGTGGTTTGGTAGAGGTTGTCGCAGATACGCAGTATTTT.

The CDR3, as DNA: TGTGCCAGCAGTGAAGAACAGGGACCTCAGCCCCAGCATTTT. Its translation is CASSEEQGPQPQHF. This chain joins TRBV2 and TRBJ1-5; tentative D call: TRBD1 (6 bases). With 1 base removed from V and 6 bases from J, the gap between germline ends came to 10 bases. The length of the CDR3 is 14 residues. Germline lookup yields CDR1 SNHLY and CDR2 FYNNEI.

This chain connects TRBV5-1 to TRBJ2-1; 7 nucleotides match TRBD2. Trimming took 1 base from V and 7 from J; bases not matched to a gene: 8. CDR1 and CDR2 (germline): SGHRS, YFSETQ. The CDR3 is 15 amino acids. Here the CDR3 reads CASSLYTLGGNEQFF. As DNA, the CDR3 is TGCGCCAGCAGCTTGTACACCCTCGGGGGGAATGAGCAGTTCTTC.

The chain joins TRBV6-5 to TRBJ1-2; 8 bases match TRBD1. This CDR3 region has 14 residues. The V segment lost 0 bases and the J segment 5 bases; nucleotides outside the gene matches: 2. Germline V CDR1 and CDR2: MNHEY, SVGAGI. CDR3 DNA: TGTGCCAGCAGTTACTCGGGACAGGAATATGGCTACACCTTC. As protein: CASSYSGQEYGYTF.

The V gene is TRBV6-6, the J gene TRBJ2-7; 7 bases match TRBD1. V shed 4 bases and J 2 bases; nucleotides not matched to a gene: 5. The CDR3 covers 14 residues. Germline CDR1 is MNHNY and CDR2 is SVGAGI (reference sequence). The CDR3 reads CASSSRQGPYEQYF. The CDR3 DNA follows: TGTGCCAGCAGTTCCAGACAGGGACCCTACGAGCAGTACTTC.

The V call is TRBV10-3, the J call TRBJ2-3, with D unresolved. The CDR3 totals 14 residues. Germline V gives CDR1 ENHRY, CDR2 SYGVKD. V was shortened by 0 bases and J by 2 bases, with 6 bases between the two germline ends. The CDR3 sequence is CAISESTNTDTQYF. The CDR3 DNA reads TGTGCCATCAGTGAGTCTACAAACACAGATACGCAGTATTTT.

The rearrangement joins TRBV2 to TRBJ1-1; possibly TRBD1 for D (5 bases). There are 13 residues in the CDR3. Between the trimmed V and J ends, which lost 8 bases and 5 bases, there was a span of 15 bases. Germline CDR1 and CDR2: SNHLY and FYNNEI. CDR3 sequence: CASGRWGGTEAFF. The CDR3 DNA follows: TGTGCCAGCGGACGGTGGGGGGGAACTGAAGCTTTCTTT.

The gene calls are TRBV6-5 and TRBJ2-7; a possible D gene is TRBD2 (7 bases). Germline assignment: CDR1 MNHEY and CDR2 SVGAGI. Trimming took off 6 bases at V and 4 bases at J, with 19 bases between the two ends. The CDR3 spans 15 residues. The CDR3 region has the DNA TGTGCCAGCAGCTGGGGGGGGCTAGGAGATTACGAGCAGTACTTC. This codes for CASSWGGLGDYEQYF.

CDR3 protein: CASNRDLLSYEQYF. The DNA for the CDR3 is TGTGCCAGCAACCGGGATCTCCTCTCCTACGAGCAGTACTTC. This sequence joins TRBV6-1 and TRBJ2-7, with D perhaps TRBD2 (5 bases). CDR3 length equals 14 residues. CDR1 and CDR2 (germline): MNHNS, SASEGT. The V gene lost 7 bases and the J gene lost 0 bases, with 13 bases spanning the gap.

V usage is TRBV30 and J usage is TRBJ2-1, with a weak D call TRBD1 (5 bases). The CDR3 totals 14 residues. From germline, CDR1 is GTSNPN and CDR2 SVGIG (reference sequence). The ends were cut back, 4 bases at V and 0 bases at J, with 10 bases in the middle. In DNA, the CDR3 is TGTGCCTGGACGGGCAGGGTCTCCTACAATGAGCAGTTCTTC. This translates into CAWTGRVSYNEQFF.

The chain has TRBV29-1 and TRBJ2-7, with 11 bases fitting TRBD1. The CDR3 has 15 amino acids. The germline CDR1 and CDR2 sequences are SQVTM and ANQGSEA. The V segment lost 4 bases and the J segment 6 bases; nucleotides outside the gene matches: 11. Here the CDR3 reads CSVGTLGQGAREQYF. CDR3 DNA sequence: TGCAGCGTTGGAACACTCGGACAGGGGGCGCGCGAGCAGTACTTC.

This clone has just one count. The chain combines TRBV27 with TRBJ2-7; TRBD2 matches at 7 bases. Germline V gives CDR1 MNHEY, CDR2 SMNVEV (reference sequence). This CDR3 has 17 residues. V dropped 0 bases and J dropped 6; count of bases not matched to a gene: 14. This chain's CDR3 is CASSLSPLAVGTGEQYF. The CDR3 nucleotides are TGTGCCAGCAGTTTATCCCCTCTAGCGGTAGGGACTGGCGAGCAGTACTTC.

The V call is TRBV10-3, the J call TRBJ1-6, with a tentative D call TRBD1 (6 bases). Germline lookup yields CDR1 ENHRY and CDR2 SYGVKD. The CDR3 is 14 amino acids. V shed 4 bases and J shed 8 bases, with 12 bases lying between them. The CDR3 reads CAISGGQGDSPLHF. The CDR3 DNA reads TGTGCCATCAGTGGGGGACAAGGGGATTCACCCCTCCACTTT.